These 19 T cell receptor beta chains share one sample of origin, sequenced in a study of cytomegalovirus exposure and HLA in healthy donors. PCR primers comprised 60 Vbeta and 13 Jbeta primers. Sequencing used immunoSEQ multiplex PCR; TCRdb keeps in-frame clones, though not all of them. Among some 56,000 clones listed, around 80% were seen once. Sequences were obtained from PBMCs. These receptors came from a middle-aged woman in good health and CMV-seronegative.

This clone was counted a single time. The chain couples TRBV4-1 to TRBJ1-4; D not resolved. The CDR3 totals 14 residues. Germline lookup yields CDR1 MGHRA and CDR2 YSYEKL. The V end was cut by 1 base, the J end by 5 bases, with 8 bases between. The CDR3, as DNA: TGCGCCAGCAGCCAAGTGGGAGGGAATGAAAAACTGTTTTTT. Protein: CASSQVGGNEKLFF.

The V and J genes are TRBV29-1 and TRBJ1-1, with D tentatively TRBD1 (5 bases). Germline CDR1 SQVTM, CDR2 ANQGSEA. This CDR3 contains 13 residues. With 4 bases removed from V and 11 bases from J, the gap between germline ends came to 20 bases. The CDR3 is CSVVPPLRGYAFF. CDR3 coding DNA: TGCAGCGTTGTTCCCCCTTTAAGGGGCTACGCTTTCTTT.

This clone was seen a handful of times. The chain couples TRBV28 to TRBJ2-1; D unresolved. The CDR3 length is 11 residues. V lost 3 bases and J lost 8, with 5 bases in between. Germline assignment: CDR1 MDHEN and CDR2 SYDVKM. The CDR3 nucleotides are TGTGCCAGCAGTTTTCTCGATGAGCAGTTCTTC. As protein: CASSFLDEQFF. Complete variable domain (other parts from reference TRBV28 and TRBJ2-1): DVKVTQSSRYLVKRTGEKVFLECVQDMDHENMFWYRQDPGLGLRLIYFSYDVKMKEKGDIPEGYSVSREKKERFSLILESASTNQTSMYLCASSFLDEQFFGPGTRLTVL.

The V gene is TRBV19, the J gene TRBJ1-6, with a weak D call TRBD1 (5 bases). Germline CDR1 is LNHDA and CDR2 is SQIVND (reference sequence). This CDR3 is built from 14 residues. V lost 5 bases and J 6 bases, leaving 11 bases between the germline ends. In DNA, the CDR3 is TGTGCCAGTAGTGCAGGACATCCTAATTCACCCCTCCACTTT. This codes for CASSAGHPNSPLHF.

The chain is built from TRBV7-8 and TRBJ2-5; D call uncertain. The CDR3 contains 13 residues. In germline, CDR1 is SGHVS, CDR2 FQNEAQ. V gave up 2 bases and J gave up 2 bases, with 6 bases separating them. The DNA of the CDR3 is TGTGCCAGCAGCTTAAACTCTCAAGAGACCCAGTACTTC. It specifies CASSLNSQETQYF.

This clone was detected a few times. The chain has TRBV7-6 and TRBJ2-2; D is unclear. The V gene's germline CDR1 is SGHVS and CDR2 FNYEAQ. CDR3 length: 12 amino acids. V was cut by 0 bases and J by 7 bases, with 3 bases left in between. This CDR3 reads CASSLAGGELFF. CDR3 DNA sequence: TGTGCCAGCAGCTTAGCCGGCGGGGAGCTGTTTTTT.

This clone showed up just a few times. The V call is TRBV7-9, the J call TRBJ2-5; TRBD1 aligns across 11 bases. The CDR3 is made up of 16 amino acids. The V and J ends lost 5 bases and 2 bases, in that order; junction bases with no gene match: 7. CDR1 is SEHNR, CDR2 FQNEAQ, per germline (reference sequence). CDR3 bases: TGTGCCAGCAGCCTCCCCCGGGACAGGGGGCAAGAGACCCAGTACTTC. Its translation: CASSLPRDRGQETQYF.

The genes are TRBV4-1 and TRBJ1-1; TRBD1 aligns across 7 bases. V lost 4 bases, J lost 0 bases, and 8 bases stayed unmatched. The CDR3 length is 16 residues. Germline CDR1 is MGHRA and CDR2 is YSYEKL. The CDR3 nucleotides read TGCGCCAGCAGCCTCGGGGCCGGGACAGTGAACACTGAAGCTTTCTTT. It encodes CASSLGAGTVNTEAFF.

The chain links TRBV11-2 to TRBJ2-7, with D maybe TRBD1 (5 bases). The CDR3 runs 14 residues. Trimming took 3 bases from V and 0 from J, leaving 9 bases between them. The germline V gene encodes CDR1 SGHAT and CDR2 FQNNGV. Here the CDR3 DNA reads TGTGCCAGCAGCTTGGACACCTACTCCTACGAGCAGTACTTC. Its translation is CASSLDTYSYEQYF.

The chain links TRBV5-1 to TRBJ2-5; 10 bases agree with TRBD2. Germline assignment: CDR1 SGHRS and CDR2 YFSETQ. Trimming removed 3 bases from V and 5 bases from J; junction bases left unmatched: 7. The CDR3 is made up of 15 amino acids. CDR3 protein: CASSSQPAGGETQYF. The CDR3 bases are TGCGCCAGCAGCTCCCAGCCAGCGGGAGGGGAGACCCAGTACTTC.

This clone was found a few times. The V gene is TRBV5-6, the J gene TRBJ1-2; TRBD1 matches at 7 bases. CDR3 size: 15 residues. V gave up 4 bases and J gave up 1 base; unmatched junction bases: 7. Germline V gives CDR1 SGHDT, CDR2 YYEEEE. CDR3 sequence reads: CASSLSGTVNYGYTF. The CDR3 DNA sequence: TGTGCCAGCAGCCTGTCCGGGACAGTTAACTATGGCTACACCTTC.

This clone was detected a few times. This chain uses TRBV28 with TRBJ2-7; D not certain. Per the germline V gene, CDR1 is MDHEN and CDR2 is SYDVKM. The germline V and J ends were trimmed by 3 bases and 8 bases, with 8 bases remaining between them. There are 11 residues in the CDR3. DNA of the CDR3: TGTGCCAGCAGTTTCTCCTCCCAGCAGTACTTC. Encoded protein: CASSFSSQQYF.

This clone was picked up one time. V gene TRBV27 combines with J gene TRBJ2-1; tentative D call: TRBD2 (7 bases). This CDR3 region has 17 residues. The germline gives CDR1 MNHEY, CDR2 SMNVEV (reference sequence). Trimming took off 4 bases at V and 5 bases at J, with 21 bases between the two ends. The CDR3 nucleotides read TGTGCCAGCAGTTCCCGGGACTACCAGGGGCCCGACAATGAGCAGTTCTTC. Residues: CASSSRDYQGPDNEQFF.

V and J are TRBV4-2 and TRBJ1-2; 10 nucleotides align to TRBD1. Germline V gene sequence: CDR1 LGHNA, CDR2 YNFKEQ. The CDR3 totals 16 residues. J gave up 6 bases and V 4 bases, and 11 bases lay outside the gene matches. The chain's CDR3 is CASSPAGTGVVNGYTF. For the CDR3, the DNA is TGTGCCAGCAGCCCGGCCGGGACAGGGGTCGTCAATGGCTACACCTTC.

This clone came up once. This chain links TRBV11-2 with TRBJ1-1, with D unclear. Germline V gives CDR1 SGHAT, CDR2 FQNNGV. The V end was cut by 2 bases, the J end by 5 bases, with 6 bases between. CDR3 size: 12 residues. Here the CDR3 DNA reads TGTGCCAGCAGCTTAATCTTGACTGAAGCTTTCTTT. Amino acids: CASSLILTEAFF.

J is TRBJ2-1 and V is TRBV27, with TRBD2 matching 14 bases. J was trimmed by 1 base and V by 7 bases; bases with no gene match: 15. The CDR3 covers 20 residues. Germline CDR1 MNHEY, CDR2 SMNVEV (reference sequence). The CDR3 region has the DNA TGTGCCAGCACCAAAACCTGGGGGACTAGCGGGAGTCGGTCCTACAATGAGCAGTTCTTC. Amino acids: CASTKTWGTSGSRSYNEQFF.

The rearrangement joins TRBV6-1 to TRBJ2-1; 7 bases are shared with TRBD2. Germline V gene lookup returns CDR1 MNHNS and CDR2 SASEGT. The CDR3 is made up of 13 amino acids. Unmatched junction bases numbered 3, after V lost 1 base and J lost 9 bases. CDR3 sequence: CASSEGTRVEQFF. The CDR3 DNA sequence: TGTGCCAGCAGTGAAGGGACTAGGGTTGAGCAGTTCTTC.

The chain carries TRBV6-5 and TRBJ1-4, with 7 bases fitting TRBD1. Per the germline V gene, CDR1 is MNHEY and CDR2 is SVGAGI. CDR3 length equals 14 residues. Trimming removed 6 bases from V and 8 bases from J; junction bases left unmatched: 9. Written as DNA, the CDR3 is TGTGCCAGCAGCCTCAGGGGGGTTGGGGAAAAACTGTTTTTT. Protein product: CASSLRGVGEKLFF.

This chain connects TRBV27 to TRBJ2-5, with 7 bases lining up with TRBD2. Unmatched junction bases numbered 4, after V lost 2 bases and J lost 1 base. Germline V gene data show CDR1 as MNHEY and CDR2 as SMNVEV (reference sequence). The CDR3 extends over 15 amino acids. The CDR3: CASSLLASGQETQYF. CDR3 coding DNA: TGTGCCAGCAGTTTACTTGCTAGCGGCCAAGAGACCCAGTACTTC.